Listed below are T cell receptor beta chains from one sample, sequenced in a study of blood T cell repertoires in COVID-19. Only in-frame clones appear in the TCRdb table, and some are missing; sequencing was by immunoSEQ multiplex PCR. The sample consists of 150,000 to 200,000 clones, 87% of them appearing once. The source material was peripheral blood. The receptors here all came from a human donor in a cohort sampled during active COVID-19. Both conserved end residues are part of each CDR3. A D gene is named only where the DNA matches it firmly. Size tells how often a clone was seen (once, few, many) or the class of an expanded clone, and some rows leave it out.

j_call	d_call	clone_size	v_call	cdr3_nt	cdr3_aa
TRBJ1-3	TRBD1	NA	TRBV13	TGTGCCAGCAGCTCCTACAGGGGGCGATTCTCTGGAAACACCATATATTTT	CASSSYRGRFSGNTIYF
TRBJ1-6	NA	NA	TRBV25-1	TGTGCCAGCAGTGAATCGATAGGGGGAGTTGGGAATTCACCCCTCCACTTT	CASSESIGGVGNSPLHF
TRBJ2-2	TRBD2	NA	TRBV5-1	TGCGCCAGCAGCTTGGCAACGAGACTAGCGGGTACTCTCGGGGAGCTGTTTTTT	CASSLATRLAGTLGELFF
TRBJ1-1	NA	NA	TRBV12-3/TRBV12-4	TGTGCCAGCAGCCGGACCGGGAGGGAAGCTTTCTTT	CASSRTGREAFF
TRBJ2-1	NA	once	TRBV5-4	TGTGCCAGCAGCCCGGAGGGGGGGCCATCCTACAATGAGCAGTTCTTC	CASSPEGGPSYNEQFF
TRBJ1-2	NA	NA	TRBV30	TGTGCCTGGAGTGAAGCGAACAATAACTATGGCTACACCTTC	CAWSEANNNYGYTF
TRBJ1-5	TRBD1	NA	TRBV6-2/TRBV6-3	TGTGCCAGCAGTCGGACAGGGTTGCTCCAGCCCCAGCATTTT	CASSRTGLLQPQHF
TRBJ1-1	TRBD1	NA	TRBV28	TGTGCCAGCAGCTCAGGGGGCCACACTGAAGCTTTCTTT	CASSSGGHTEAFF
TRBJ1-1	NA	NA	TRBV16	TGTGCCAGCAGCCGCGGGACGGTTGACACTGAAGCTTTCTTT	CASSRGTVDTEAFF
TRBJ1-5	TRBD1	NA	TRBV7-2	TGTGCCAGCAGCTTGGGGGACAGGGGGCATCAGCCCCAGCATTTT	CASSLGDRGHQPQHF
TRBJ2-4	NA	NA	TRBV6-2/TRBV6-3	TGTGCCAGCAGCCGCGACACAATTCAGTACTTC	CASSRDTIQYF
TRBJ2-7	TRBD1	NA	TRBV5-1	TGCGCCAGCAGCGCGGGACAGGTTTCCTACGAGCAGTACTTC	CASSAGQVSYEQYF
TRBJ2-6	NA	once	TRBV7-3	TGTGCCAGCAGCCCTGTGGCAGTGTGGAGCTCTGGGGCCAACGTCCTGACTTTC	CASSPVAVWSSGANVLTF
TRBJ2-3	TRBD2	once	TRBV30	TGTGCCTGGAGTAACCGGGGGGGCGCAGATACGCAGTATTTT	CAWSNRGGADTQYF
TRBJ1-1	TRBD1	NA	TRBV27	TGTGCCAGCAGTTTAGTTCCACCGGGACAGGGGGCTCCCTTAACTGAAGCTTTCTTT	CASSLVPPGQGAPLTEAFF